The clone carrying this T cell receptor beta chain was seen many times. The cohort comprised adults aged roughly 18 to 95 years residing in about two dozen US areas. Clinical history reported by participants formed the basis on which cohorts were assigned. Recovery meant two consecutive negative NP/OP PCR tests, professional clearance, or resolved symptoms. The CDR3 runs 14 residues. Per the germline V gene, CDR1 is SGHDT and CDR2 is YYEEEE. J gave up 2 bases and V 5 bases, and 5 bases lay outside the gene matches. Generated by immunoSEQ multiplex PCR, the TCRdb table keeps only in-frame clones and is missing some. The sample includes about 150,000 clones, approximately 80% of them seen just once. This sample stems from a study of blood T cell repertoires in COVID-19. About the study: Acute and convalescent COVID-19 specimens originated in the United States, Italy and Spain.

This TCR was sampled from a woman aged 45 to 65 who had recovered from COVID-19. The rearrangement uses TRBV5-6 and TRBJ2-3; 7 bases are a match to TRBD1. What was sequenced was PBMCs or T cells enriched from blood (not recorded which). The CDR3 DNA is TGTGCCAGCAGTTCCGACAGGGCCACAGATACGCAGTATTTT. Its translation: CASSSDRATDTQYF.